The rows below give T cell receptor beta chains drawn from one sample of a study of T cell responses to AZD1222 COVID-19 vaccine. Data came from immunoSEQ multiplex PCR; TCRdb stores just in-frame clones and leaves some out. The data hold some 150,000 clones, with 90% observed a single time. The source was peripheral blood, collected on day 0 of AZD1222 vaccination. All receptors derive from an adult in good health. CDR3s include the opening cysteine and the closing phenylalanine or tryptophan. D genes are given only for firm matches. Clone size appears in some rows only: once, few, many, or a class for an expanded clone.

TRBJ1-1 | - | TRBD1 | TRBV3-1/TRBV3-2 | CASSQNTGQAQYAFF | TGTGCCAGCAGCCAAAATACTGGACAGGCTCAGTATGCTTTCTTT
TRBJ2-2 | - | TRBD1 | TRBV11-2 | CASSLEGTGNTGELFF | TGTGCCAGCAGCTTAGAGGGGACAGGGAACACCGGGGAGCTGTTTTTT
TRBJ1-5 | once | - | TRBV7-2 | CASSLVGGGDQPQHF | TGTGCCAGCAGCTTAGTAGGTGGAGGGGATCAGCCCCAGCATTTT
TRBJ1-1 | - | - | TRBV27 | CASRTLTSEAFF | TGTGCCAGCAGGACCCTAACGTCTGAAGCTTTCTTT
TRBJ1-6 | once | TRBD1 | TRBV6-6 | CASSYSDRAGSPLHF | TGTGCCAGCAGTTACTCTGACAGGGCGGGATCACCCCTCCACTTT
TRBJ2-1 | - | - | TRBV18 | CASSQQGGEQFF | TGTGCCAGCTCCCAACAGGGCGGGGAGCAGTTCTTC
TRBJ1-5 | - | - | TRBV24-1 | CATTRDTRWPQHF | TGTGCCACCACCAGGGACACCCGGTGGCCCCAGCATTTT
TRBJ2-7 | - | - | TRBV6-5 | CASSHGLYEQYF | TGTGCCAGCAGCCATGGACTCTACGAGCAGTACTTC
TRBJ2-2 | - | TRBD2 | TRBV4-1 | CASSQDKGSGANTGELFF | TGCGCCAGCAGCCAAGATAAAGGTAGCGGGGCGAACACCGGGGAGCTGTTTTTT
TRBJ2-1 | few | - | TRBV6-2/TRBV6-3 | CASSRTYNEQFF | TGTGCCAGCAGTCGAACCTACAATGAGCAGTTCTTC
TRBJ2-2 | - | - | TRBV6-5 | CASSLTVGGELFF | TGTGCCAGCAGTCTCACCGTGGGCGGGGAGCTGTTTTTT
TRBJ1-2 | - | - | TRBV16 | CASSLKPMDGDGYTF | TGTGCCAGCAGCCTTAAACCTATGGACGGCGATGGCTACACCTTC
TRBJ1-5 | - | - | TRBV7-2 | CASSLRGDQPQHF | TGTGCCAGCAGCCTTAGGGGAGATCAGCCCCAGCATTTT
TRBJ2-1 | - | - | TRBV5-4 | CASSGGRQSSYNEQFF | TGTGCCAGCAGCGGAGGCAGACAGAGCTCCTACAATGAGCAGTTCTTC
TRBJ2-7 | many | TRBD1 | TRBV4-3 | CASSQGQGESYEQYF | TGCGCCAGCAGCCAAGGACAGGGCGAGAGCTACGAGCAGTACTTC
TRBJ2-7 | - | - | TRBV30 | CAWSVSARGHEQYF | TGTGCCTGGAGTGTATCGGCCAGGGGCCACGAGCAGTACTTC
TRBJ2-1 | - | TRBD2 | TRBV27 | CASSLVGAGAVNEQFF | TGTGCCAGCAGTTTAGTGGGCGCGGGAGCGGTCAATGAGCAGTTCTTC
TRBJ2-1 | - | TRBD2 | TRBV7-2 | CASSRRMAGGVSYNEQFF | TGTGCCAGCAGCCGGAGGATGGCGGGAGGTGTATCCTACAATGAGCAGTTCTTC
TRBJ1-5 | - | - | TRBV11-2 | CASSVRPGTDQPQHF | TGTGCCAGCAGCGTCCGCCCGGGGACCGATCAGCCCCAGCATTTT
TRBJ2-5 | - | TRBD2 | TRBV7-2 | CASSLTPPWASGFQETQYF | TGTGCCAGCAGCTTAACTCCCCCTTGGGCTAGCGGCTTCCAAGAGACCCAGTACTTC
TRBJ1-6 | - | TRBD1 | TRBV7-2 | CASSLEGGNSPLHF | TGTGCCAGCAGCTTAGAAGGGGGCAATTCACCCCTCCACTTT
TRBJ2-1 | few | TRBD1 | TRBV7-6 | CASSSRDRGSYNEQFF | TGTGCCAGCAGCTCCCGGGACAGGGGGTCCTACAATGAGCAGTTCTTC
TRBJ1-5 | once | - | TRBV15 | CATSRAEDYSNQPQHF | TGTGCCACCAGCAGAGCCGAGGATTATAGCAATCAGCCCCAGCATTTT
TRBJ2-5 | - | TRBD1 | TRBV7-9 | CASSLTGIETQYF | TGTGCCAGCAGCTTGACAGGGATTGAGACCCAGTACTTC
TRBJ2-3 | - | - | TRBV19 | CASSPQGEVDTQYF | TGTGCCAGTAGTCCGCAGGGGGAGGTAGATACGCAGTATTTT
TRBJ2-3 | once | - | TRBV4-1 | CASSQDLRSGDTQYF | TGCGCCAGCAGCCAAGATCTACGAAGTGGGGATACGCAGTATTTT
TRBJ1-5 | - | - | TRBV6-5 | CASSYGVNQGQPQHF | TGTGCCAGCAGTTACGGGGTTAACCAGGGGCAGCCCCAGCATTTT
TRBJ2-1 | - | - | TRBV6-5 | CASSYLPLDNEQFF | TGTGCCAGCAGTTACCTCCCTCTCGACAATGAGCAGTTCTTC